Below, 29 T cell receptor beta chains from the same sample are listed, as sequenced in a study of cytomegalovirus exposure and HLA in healthy donors. Both 60 Vbeta primers and 13 Jbeta primers went into the PCR. TCRdb's table, derived via immunoSEQ multiplex PCR, lists solely in-frame clones and lacks some. The sample carries approximately 160,000 clones, less than 65% recorded once. Material for sequencing was PBMCs. The receptor set was obtained from a woman aged 25-40 years in good health and CMV-seropositive.

The chain uses TRBV5-4 and TRBJ1-5, with TRBD1 as a possible D gene (6 bases). This CDR3 has 16 residues. The V and J ends lost 2 bases and 1 base respectively, with 13 bases between them. The germline CDR1 and CDR2 sequences are SGHNT and YYREEE (reference sequence). CDR3 sequence (DNA): TGTGCCAGCAGCTTTGCAGGGGCGGGCAGCAATCAGCCCCAGCATTTT. Translation gives CASSFAGAGSNQPQHF.

The chain carries TRBV2 and TRBJ1-1, with 8 bases matching TRBD1. Germline V gene lookup returns CDR1 SNHLY and CDR2 FYNNEI. The CDR3 is made up of 13 amino acids. Unmatched junction bases numbered 2, after V lost 3 bases and J lost 5 bases. For the CDR3, the DNA is TGTGCCAGCAGTGACCAGGGGGCGACTGAAGCTTTCTTT. The encoded protein is CASSDQGATEAFF.

The CDR3 DNA sequence: TGTGCCAGCAGTTACAGTTATGGGGGCTGGACTGAAGCTTTCTTT. Amino acids: CASSYSYGGWTEAFF. V and J are TRBV6-5 and TRBJ1-1; D might be TRBD1 (6 bases). The V and J ends lost 2 bases and 5 bases respectively, with 15 bases between them. From germline, CDR1 is MNHEY and CDR2 SVGAGI. The CDR3 contains 15 residues.

The chain couples TRBV9 to TRBJ1-2; D is ambiguous. This CDR3 contains 14 residues. CDR1 is SGDLS and CDR2 is YYNGEE in the germline V gene. V lost 0 bases and J lost 8, with 14 bases in between. The CDR3 loop is CASSVGHAAGGYTF. In DNA, the CDR3 is TGTGCCAGCAGCGTAGGTCACGCCGCGGGGGGCTACACCTTC. The complete variable domain, with remaining parts taken from reference TRBV9 and TRBJ1-2, reads DSGVTQTPKHLITATGQRVTLRCSPRSGDLSVYWYQQSLDQGLQFLIQYYNGEERAKGNILERFSAQQFPDLHSELNLSSLELGDSALYFCASSVGHAAGGYTFGSGTRLTVV.

The chain links TRBV5-6 to TRBJ1-5; TRBD1 is a possible D gene (6 bases). Germline loops: CDR1 SGHDT, CDR2 YYEEEE. The CDR3 spans 15 residues. V was shortened by 4 bases and J by 6 bases, with 17 bases between the two germline ends. CDR3 loop: CASSQGAGAVQPQHF. The CDR3 nucleotides read TGTGCCAGCAGCCAGGGAGCGGGGGCCGTTCAGCCCCAGCATTTT.

The V and J genes are TRBV4-1 and TRBJ2-3; TRBD2 aligns across 7 bases. The J segment lost 0 bases and the V segment lost 3 bases, leaving 6 bases of the junction unmatched. Germline V gene sequence: CDR1 MGHRA, CDR2 YSYEKL. The CDR3 consists of 16 residues. Written as DNA, the CDR3 is TGCGCCAGCAGCCAGCTATTAGCGGGCAGCACAGATACGCAGTATTTT. Amino acids: CASSQLLAGSTDTQYF.

V and J are TRBV13 and TRBJ2-7; TRBD1 matches at 9 bases. CDR3 size: 16 residues. After removal of 0 bases from V and 6 bases from J, the junction contained 9 bases not matched to a gene. CDR1 PRHDT and CDR2 FYEKMQ come from the germline V gene (reference sequence). CDR3 protein: CASSLGDRGAGGEQYF. The CDR3, as DNA: TGTGCCAGCAGCTTAGGCGACAGGGGGGCAGGGGGCGAGCAGTACTTC.

J is TRBJ2-1 and V is TRBV4-1; TRBD2 matches 11 bases. After removal of 0 bases from V and 4 bases from J, the junction contained 5 bases not matched to a gene. Germline CDR1 is MGHRA and CDR2 is YSYEKL. This CDR3 contains 17 residues. The CDR3 protein is CASSQDSGLAVYNEQFF. The CDR3 DNA reads as TGCGCCAGCAGCCAAGACTCGGGACTAGCGGTATACAATGAGCAGTTCTTC.

The chain joins TRBV5-5 to TRBJ2-5, with D perhaps TRBD1 (5 bases). Trimming stripped 1 base from V and 5 bases from J, with 12 bases between. Germline CDR1 reads SGHKS; CDR2 reads YYEKEE (reference sequence). This CDR3 is built from 14 residues. This CDR3 is CASSLFRSGETQYF. For the CDR3, the DNA is TGTGCCAGCAGCTTGTTTCGATCAGGGGAGACCCAGTACTTC.

This chain joins TRBV7-9 and TRBJ1-2; the D gene is possibly TRBD1 (6 bases). The CDR3 consists of 14 residues. The germline V gene has CDR1 SEHNR and CDR2 FQNEAQ (reference sequence). V was shortened by 5 bases and J by 3 bases, with 13 bases between the two germline ends. This CDR3 is CASSTDRRDYGYTF. Here the CDR3 DNA reads TGTGCCAGCAGCACGGACAGACGTGACTATGGCTACACCTTC.

The chain couples TRBV10-3 to TRBJ2-7; 13 bases match TRBD2. The CDR3 spans 16 residues. Germline values: CDR1 ENHRY, CDR2 SYGVKD. The V and J ends lost 2 bases and 5 bases, in that order; junction bases with no gene match: 6. The CDR3 region has the DNA TGTGCCATCAGTGAGGCAAAGGGACTAGCGGGACACGAGCAGTACTTC. It yields the protein CAISEAKGLAGHEQYF.

This sequence joins TRBV2 and TRBJ2-7; 8 bases fit TRBD1. CDR1 SNHLY and CDR2 FYNNEI come from the germline V gene. The CDR3 is made up of 13 amino acids. V lost 8 bases, J lost 4 bases, and 7 bases stayed unmatched. CDR3 sequence reads: CASGRDRMYEQYF. The CDR3 DNA is TGTGCCAGCGGTCGGGACAGGATGTACGAGCAGTACTTC.

The CDR3 DNA sequence: TGTGCCAGCAGCTGGGCGGGGACCTTCTCCGTTGAAGCTTTCTTT. Translated: CASSWAGTFSVEAFF. The V and J genes are TRBV13 and TRBJ1-1; possibly TRBD1 for D (5 bases). This CDR3 has 15 residues. Germline assignment: CDR1 PRHDT and CDR2 FYEKMQ (reference sequence). The V and J ends lost 4 bases and 7 bases respectively, with 19 bases between them.

This clone was counted only a few times. The rearrangement joins TRBV10-3 to TRBJ2-7; TRBD2 matches at 8 bases. Trimming cost V 2 bases and J 6 bases; bases outside gene matches: 9. The CDR3 is 15 residues long. Germline CDR1 and CDR2: ENHRY and SYGVKD. Written as DNA, the CDR3 is TGTGCCATCAGTGAGGCGGGACTAGGGATCTCCGAGCAGTACTTC. This encodes CAISEAGLGISEQYF.

This clone was seen a handful of times. The rearrangement uses TRBV15 and TRBJ2-1, with D unclear. V gave up 0 bases and J gave up 5 bases, with 5 bases separating them. The CDR3 covers 13 residues. The germline V gene has CDR1 LNHNV and CDR2 YYDKDF (reference sequence). The CDR3, as DNA: TGTGCCACCAGCAGAGACGTCCACAATGAGCAGTTCTTC. The encoded protein is CATSRDVHNEQFF.

In its sample, this clone was seen a few times. The chain employs TRBV7-8 and TRBJ1-4; D unresolved. CDR1 and CDR2 from the germline V gene are SGHVS and FQNEAQ. This CDR3 contains 13 residues. V was clipped by 0 bases and J by 6 bases, with 5 bases between them. The CDR3 nucleotides read TGTGCCAGCAGCTTAGCGGGAGATGAAAAACTGTTTTTT. Protein sequence: CASSLAGDEKLFF.

The rearrangement joins TRBV2 to TRBJ1-2; unclear D gene. This CDR3 contains 14 residues. The ends were cut back, 3 bases at V and 0 bases at J, with 8 bases in the middle. In germline, CDR1 is SNHLY, CDR2 FYNNEI. The CDR3 DNA is TGTGCCAGCAGTGATTCCAACACTAACTATGGCTACACCTTC. Protein product: CASSDSNTNYGYTF.

A note on this clone: The sample contains more than one DNA sequence encoding this CDR3. The rearrangement uses TRBV5-1 and TRBJ1-1, with 7 nucleotides matching TRBD1. The CDR3 is made up of 15 amino acids. Per germline, CDR1 SGHRS and CDR2 YFSETQ. V was clipped by 0 bases and J by 0 bases; unmatched bases: 2. In DNA, the CDR3 is TGCGCCAGCAGCTTGGAGGGACAGATGAACACTGAAGCTTTCTTT. As protein: CASSLEGQMNTEAFF.

This clone was recorded a few times. The genes are TRBV6-5 and TRBJ2-7, with 7 bases identical to TRBD1. The CDR3 length is 14 residues. V lost 6 bases to trimming and J lost 6 bases; unmatched junction nucleotides: 11. CDR1 and CDR2 (germline): MNHEY, SVGAGI. As DNA, the CDR3 is TGTGCCAGCAGCCATACAGGGGAATATCCCGAGCAGTACTTC. It encodes CASSHTGEYPEQYF.

The V call is TRBV29-1, the J call TRBJ2-1; 11 bases match TRBD2. Germline-derived CDR1 and CDR2 are SQVTM and ANQGSEA. J was trimmed by 1 base and V by 5 bases; bases with no gene match: 13. CDR3 size: 18 residues. The CDR3 here is CSVLGTSGTIPSYNEQFF. CDR3 bases: TGCAGCGTTCTAGGGACTAGCGGTACTATACCATCCTACAATGAGCAGTTCTTC.

Comments on this clone: At one end the junction does not follow the germline gene, possibly because of a read error. V is TRBV28 and J is TRBJ2-7; the D gene is possibly TRBD2 (5 bases). CDR3 length: 14 amino acids. Germline V CDR1 and CDR2: MDHEN, SYDVKM. Written as DNA, the CDR3 is TGTGCCAGCAGGACCCCCACGGGATTTTACGCGCAGTACTTC. The encoded protein is CASRTPTGFYAQYF.

The chain joins TRBV27 to TRBJ1-1; 11 bases agree with TRBD1. The CDR3 is 18 residues long. Germline-derived CDR1 and CDR2 are MNHEY and SMNVEV (reference sequence). V lost 6 bases to trimming and J lost 3 bases; unmatched junction nucleotides: 15. CDR3 nucleotides: TGTGCCAGCAGCTTCCGCCGGGACAGGGGGAGGGAGGACACTGAAGCTTTCTTT. Encoded protein: CASSFRRDRGREDTEAFF.

In this sample, this clone turned up once. CDR3 nucleotide sequence: TGTGCCAGCAGCTTGCCAGGGTTAAGTTACACCGGGGAGCTGTTTTTT. Its protein product is CASSLPGLSYTGELFF. The chain joins TRBV5-4 to TRBJ2-2; perhaps TRBD1 as D (5 bases). V lost 1 base, J lost 3 bases, and 13 bases lay in between. The CDR3 runs to 16 residues. Germline V gene lookup returns CDR1 SGHNT and CDR2 YYREEE (reference sequence).

The J gene is TRBJ2-3, the V gene TRBV4-1; TRBD2 matches at 7 bases. V trimming: 4 bases; J trimming: 0 bases; junction bases outside the gene matches: 7. The CDR3 is 16 amino acids. From germline, CDR1 is MGHRA and CDR2 YSYEKL. CDR3 protein: CASSLGLGPSTDTQYF. In DNA, the CDR3 is TGCGCCAGCAGCCTAGGACTAGGCCCTAGCACAGATACGCAGTATTTT.

This clone showed up just once. The CDR3 region has the DNA TGTGCCAGCAGTAGACTAGCGGGAGGGATCACAGATACGCAGTATTTT. It specifies CASSRLAGGITDTQYF. This chain uses TRBV2 with TRBJ2-3; 14 bases are a match to TRBD2. V lost 5 bases and J lost 2; bases outside the gene matches: 3. This CDR3 contains 16 residues. The V gene's germline CDR1 is SNHLY and CDR2 FYNNEI. The complete variable domain, with remaining parts taken from reference TRBV2 and TRBJ2-3, reads EPEVTQTPSHQVTQMGQEVILRCVPISNHLYFYWYRQILGQKVEFLVSFYNNEISEKSEIFDDQFSVERPDGSNFTLKIRSTKLEDSAMYFCASSRLAGGITDTQYFGPGTRLTVL.

The rearrangement uses TRBV9 and TRBJ1-6, with D possibly TRBD1 on 5 matching bases. The length of the CDR3 is 17 residues. The germline V gene has CDR1 SGDLS and CDR2 YYNGEE. V lost 0 bases and J 4 bases, leaving 14 bases between the germline ends. CDR3: CASSVDARGTYNSPLHF. The CDR3 nucleotides are TGTGCCAGCAGCGTAGACGCCCGGGGGACGTATAATTCACCCCTCCACTTT.

V is TRBV19 and J is TRBJ2-5; 11 bases fit TRBD2. CDR3 length equals 16 residues. CDR1 LNHDA and CDR2 SQIVND come from the germline V gene (reference sequence). V lost 2 bases to trimming and J lost 5 bases; unmatched junction nucleotides: 7. CDR3 amino acids: CASSIRASGGRETQYF. The CDR3 nucleotides read TGTGCCAGTAGTATAAGGGCTAGCGGGGGGCGGGAGACCCAGTACTTC.

This chain connects TRBV4-1 to TRBJ1-5; D ambiguous. The CDR3 is 19 amino acids. CDR1 and CDR2 (germline): MGHRA, YSYEKL. Trimming took 1 base from V and 2 from J, leaving 21 bases between them. CDR3 in DNA: TGCGCCAGCAGCCAAGTCTTCGTTCGAAGGGAGGGAGGCAATCAGCCCCAGCATTTT. It yields the protein CASSQVFVRREGGNQPQHF.

J is TRBJ2-4 and V is TRBV5-6, with D uncertain. V was trimmed by 1 base and J by 9 bases, leaving 11 bases between them. This CDR3 is built from 13 residues. Germline assignment: CDR1 SGHDT and CDR2 YYEEEE. The CDR3, as DNA: TGTGCCAGCAGCTTGCAGGCAGCCCGCATTCAGTACTTC. Translating gives CASSLQAARIQYF.